Listed below are T cell receptor beta chains from one sample, sequenced in a study of spatial heterogeneity in lung cancer. TCRdb used MiXCR to reprocess the 5' RACE reads, holding one entry per CDR3 protein. The data contain 36,000 or so distinct CDR3 sequences, 5.2% of them singletons. This specimen was PBMCs, taken at surgery. The receptors were sampled from a female donor with early-stage non-small cell lung cancer. The CDR3 runs from the conserved cysteine through the conserved F or W. The D gene is left open where the match is weak. Rows may omit the clone size; those that give it use once, few, many or a size class.

j_gene: TRBJ2-7
d_gene: -
abundance: many
v_gene: TRBV20-1
len: 13
CDR3aa: CSASPGFPYEQYF
CDR3nt: TGCAGTGCTAGCCCGGGGTTTCCCTACGAGCAGTACTTC

j_gene: TRBJ1-6
d_gene: -
abundance: -
v_gene: TRBV11-2
len: 16
CDR3aa: CASSPLLGFDNSPLHF
CDR3nt: TGTGCCAGCAGCCCCCTATTGGGATTTGATAATTCACCCCTCCACTTT

j_gene: TRBJ2-2
d_gene: TRBD2
abundance: many
v_gene: TRBV11-2
len: 15
CDR3aa: CASSLRPGGPGELFF
CDR3nt: TGTGCCAGCAGCTTACGGCCGGGGGGGCCTGGGGAGCTGTTTTTT

j_gene: TRBJ2-1
d_gene: TRBD2
abundance: -
v_gene: TRBV6-6
len: 17
CDR3aa: CASSYSWTSGSYNEQFF
CDR3nt: TGTGCCAGCAGTTACTCGTGGACTAGCGGGAGTTACAATGAGCAGTTCTTC

j_gene: TRBJ2-1
d_gene: TRBD2
abundance: -
v_gene: TRBV20-1
len: 13
CDR3aa: CSAPTSGDNEQFF
CDR3nt: TGCAGTGCACCGACTAGCGGGGACAATGAGCAGTTCTTC

j_gene: TRBJ2-3
d_gene: TRBD2
abundance: many
v_gene: TRBV7-3
len: 14
CDR3aa: CASSSRDYQDTQYF
CDR3nt: TGTGCCAGCAGCTCGCGGGACTACCAAGATACGCAGTATTTT

j_gene: TRBJ2-2
d_gene: TRBD2
abundance: many
v_gene: TRBV5-1
len: 18
CDR3aa: CASSSPTYSGTNTGELFF
CDR3nt: TGCGCCAGCAGCTCTCCCACCTATAGCGGGACGAACACCGGGGAGCTGTTTTTT

j_gene: TRBJ2-7
d_gene: -
abundance: -
v_gene: TRBV7-2
len: 13
CDR3aa: CASSTGKGYEQYF
CDR3nt: TGTGCCAGCAGCACGGGAAAGGGGTACGAGCAGTACTTC

j_gene: TRBJ2-7
d_gene: TRBD2
abundance: few
v_gene: TRBV7-2
len: 16
CDR3aa: CASSPMGGRSLREQYF
CDR3nt: TGTGCCAGCAGCCCCATGGGAGGGAGGTCGCTGCGCGAGCAGTACTTC

j_gene: TRBJ2-1
d_gene: TRBD2
abundance: many
v_gene: TRBV5-1
len: 15
CDR3aa: CASSLLAGPYNEQFF
CDR3nt: TGCGCCAGCAGCTTGTTAGCGGGACCCTACAATGAGCAGTTCTTC

j_gene: TRBJ2-1
d_gene: -
abundance: few
v_gene: TRBV24-1
len: 14
CDR3aa: CATSDPRENNEQFF
CDR3nt: TGTGCCACCAGTGACCCTCGGGAGAACAATGAGCAGTTCTTC

j_gene: TRBJ1-3
d_gene: -
abundance: many
v_gene: TRBV6-1
len: 14
CDR3aa: CASSPRAAGNTIYF
CDR3nt: TGTGCCAGCAGTCCTCGTGCAGCCGGAAACACCATATATTTT

j_gene: TRBJ2-7
d_gene: -
abundance: few
v_gene: TRBV6-6
len: 13
CDR3aa: CASRTPDSYEQYF
CDR3nt: TGTGCCAGCAGAACCCCAGACTCCTACGAGCAGTACTTC

j_gene: TRBJ1-1
d_gene: TRBD1
abundance: few
v_gene: TRBV2
len: 16
CDR3aa: CASSGTGGVLSTEAFF
CDR3nt: TGTGCCAGCAGTGGGACAGGGGGCGTTTTGAGCACTGAAGCTTTCTTT

j_gene: TRBJ2-6
d_gene: -
abundance: many
v_gene: TRBV7-2
len: 14
CDR3aa: CASSLGPGANVLTF
CDR3nt: TGTGCCAGCAGCTTAGGTCCAGGGGCCAACGTCCTGACTTTC

j_gene: TRBJ2-5
d_gene: -
abundance: many
v_gene: TRBV20-1
len: 15
CDR3aa: CSARSVETAAETQYF
CDR3nt: TGCAGTGCTAGATCCGTAGAGACAGCCGCCGAGACCCAGTACTTC

j_gene: TRBJ2-5
d_gene: TRBD2
abundance: many
v_gene: TRBV5-1
len: 12
CDR3aa: CASSEGLGGPYF
CDR3nt: TGCGCCAGCAGCGAGGGACTAGGTGGGCCATACTTC

j_gene: TRBJ2-5
d_gene: -
abundance: many
v_gene: TRBV20-1
len: 13
CDR3aa: CSAREDSQETQYF
CDR3nt: TGCAGTGCTAGGGAAGACTCGCAAGAGACCCAGTACTTC

j_gene: TRBJ2-7
d_gene: -
abundance: -
v_gene: TRBV4-2
len: 15
CDR3aa: CASSQDLTGPYEQYF
CDR3nt: TGTGCCAGCAGCCAAGATCTTACAGGGCCCTACGAGCAGTACTTC

j_gene: TRBJ1-6
d_gene: -
abundance: many
v_gene: TRBV6-1
len: 14
CDR3aa: CASTGRSYNSPLHF
CDR3nt: TGTGCCAGCACAGGGCGCTCCTATAATTCACCCCTCCACTTT

j_gene: TRBJ2-5
d_gene: -
abundance: many
v_gene: TRBV7-6
len: 11
CDR3aa: CASSATETQYF
CDR3nt: TGTGCCAGCAGCGCCACAGAGACCCAGTACTTC

j_gene: TRBJ1-6
d_gene: -
abundance: many
v_gene: TRBV5-1
len: 14
CDR3aa: CASSSGLLDSPLHF
CDR3nt: TGCGCCAGCAGCTCGGGCCTACTGGATTCACCCCTCCACTTT

j_gene: TRBJ2-7
d_gene: -
abundance: few
v_gene: TRBV4-3
len: 15
CDR3aa: CASSQAYSSSYEQYF
CDR3nt: TGCGCCAGCAGCCAAGCCTACTCGAGCTCCTACGAGCAGTACTTC

j_gene: TRBJ2-5
d_gene: TRBD2
abundance: many
v_gene: TRBV6-6
len: 16
CDR3aa: CASSDHSGRAEKTQYF
CDR3nt: TGTGCCAGCAGTGACCATAGCGGGAGGGCTGAGAAGACCCAGTACTTC

j_gene: TRBJ1-5
d_gene: -
abundance: many
v_gene: TRBV15
len: 15
CDR3aa: CATSSERANNQPQHF
CDR3nt: TGTGCCACCAGCTCCGAAAGGGCGAATAATCAGCCCCAGCATTTT

j_gene: TRBJ2-3
d_gene: -
abundance: few
v_gene: TRBV20-1
len: 17
CDR3aa: CSARDFQAEIYTDTQYF
CDR3nt: TGCAGTGCTAGAGATTTTCAAGCGGAGATATACACAGATACGCAGTATTTT

j_gene: TRBJ2-5
d_gene: -
abundance: many
v_gene: TRBV5-6
len: 11
CDR3aa: CASSLSETQYF
CDR3nt: TGTGCCAGCAGCTTGTCGGAGACCCAGTACTTC

j_gene: TRBJ2-1
d_gene: -
abundance: -
v_gene: TRBV29-1
len: 11
CDR3aa: CSAASYNEQFF
CDR3nt: TGCAGCGCGGCATCCTACAATGAGCAGTTCTTC

j_gene: TRBJ2-1
d_gene: -
abundance: many
v_gene: TRBV6-2/TRBV6-3
len: 11
CDR3aa: CASSAMNEQFF
CDR3nt: TGTGCCAGCAGTGCAATGAATGAGCAGTTCTTC

j_gene: TRBJ2-1
d_gene: -
abundance: many
v_gene: TRBV5-6
len: 12
CDR3aa: CASSLVAPEQFF
CDR3nt: TGTGCCAGCAGCTTGGTGGCACCTGAGCAGTTCTTC

j_gene: TRBJ2-7
d_gene: -
abundance: many
v_gene: TRBV12-3/TRBV12-4
len: 13
CDR3aa: CASSLSGTYEQYF
CDR3nt: TGTGCCAGCAGTTTATCGGGGACTTACGAGCAGTACTTC

j_gene: TRBJ2-3
d_gene: TRBD2
abundance: many
v_gene: TRBV5-1
len: 14
CDR3aa: CASRGLAGTDTQYF
CDR3nt: TGCGCCAGCAGGGGACTAGCGGGCACAGATACGCAGTATTTT

j_gene: TRBJ2-5
d_gene: -
abundance: many
v_gene: TRBV4-1
len: 13
CDR3aa: CASSQPGTSTQYF
CDR3nt: TGCGCCAGCAGCCAGCCCGGGACATCGACCCAGTACTTC

j_gene: TRBJ1-6
d_gene: TRBD1
abundance: many
v_gene: TRBV27
len: 15
CDR3aa: CASRTRDRGYSPLHF
CDR3nt: TGTGCCAGCAGGACACGAGACAGGGGATACTCACCCCTCCACTTT

j_gene: TRBJ1-4
d_gene: -
abundance: many
v_gene: TRBV10-3
len: 17
CDR3aa: CAISETPRGGEDEKLFF
CDR3nt: TGTGCCATCAGTGAGACCCCCCGGGGGGGCGAAGATGAAAAACTGTTTTTT

j_gene: TRBJ1-5
d_gene: -
abundance: few
v_gene: TRBV19
len: 13
CDR3aa: CASEGKGWQPQHF
CDR3nt: TGTGCCTCTGAGGGGAAGGGATGGCAGCCCCAGCATTTT

j_gene: TRBJ2-5
d_gene: TRBD2
abundance: few
v_gene: TRBV11-2
len: 13
CDR3aa: CASSLAGVVTQYF
CDR3nt: TGTGCCAGCAGTTTAGCGGGGGTGGTGACCCAGTACTTC

j_gene: TRBJ2-4
d_gene: -
abundance: -
v_gene: TRBV6-4
len: 14
CDR3aa: CASSEESWGNIQYF
CDR3nt: TGTGCCAGCAGTGAAGAATCCTGGGGGAACATTCAGTACTTC

j_gene: TRBJ2-1
d_gene: TRBD2
abundance: many
v_gene: TRBV6-2/TRBV6-3
len: 16
CDR3aa: CASSILAGGTYNEQFF
CDR3nt: TGTGCCAGCAGCATATTAGCGGGAGGGACCTACAATGAGCAGTTCTTC

j_gene: TRBJ2-3
d_gene: TRBD2
abundance: many
v_gene: TRBV20-1
len: 17
CDR3aa: CSASVLAGGPSTDTQYF
CDR3nt: TGCAGTGCTAGTGTCCTAGCGGGAGGGCCCAGCACAGATACGCAGTATTTT

j_gene: TRBJ2-3
d_gene: -
abundance: -
v_gene: TRBV7-3
len: 15
CDR3aa: CASSSQGPGTDTQYF
CDR3nt: TGTGCCAGCAGCTCGCAGGGGCCTGGCACAGATACGCAGTATTTT

j_gene: TRBJ2-7
d_gene: TRBD2
abundance: -
v_gene: TRBV6-2/TRBV6-3
len: 14
CDR3aa: CASSYRREVDEQYF
CDR3nt: TGTGCCAGCAGTTACCGGCGGGAGGTTGATGAGCAGTACTTC

j_gene: TRBJ1-2
d_gene: -
abundance: many
v_gene: TRBV4-3
len: 15
CDR3aa: CASSQDGQILSGYTF
CDR3nt: TGCGCCAGCAGCCAAGATGGGCAGATCTTATCCGGCTACACCTTC

j_gene: TRBJ2-1
d_gene: TRBD2
abundance: many
v_gene: TRBV5-4
len: 16
CDR3aa: CASTRSGASSYNEQFF
CDR3nt: TGTGCCAGCACCCGTAGCGGGGCGAGCTCCTACAATGAGCAGTTCTTC

j_gene: TRBJ2-1
d_gene: -
abundance: many
v_gene: TRBV5-1
len: 14
CDR3aa: CASSLSGPYNEQFF
CDR3nt: TGCGCCAGCAGCTTGTCAGGGCCGTACAATGAGCAGTTCTTC

j_gene: TRBJ2-7
d_gene: TRBD2
abundance: -
v_gene: TRBV13
len: 14
CDR3aa: CASSLRWEGLEQYF
CDR3nt: TGTGCCAGCAGCTTGAGGTGGGAGGGCCTGGAGCAGTACTTC

j_gene: TRBJ1-1
d_gene: -
abundance: many
v_gene: TRBV5-5
len: 14
CDR3aa: CASSLLAGSTEAFF
CDR3nt: TGTGCCAGCAGCTTGTTGGCAGGGTCCACTGAAGCTTTCTTT

j_gene: TRBJ2-2
d_gene: -
abundance: many
v_gene: TRBV4-1
len: 14
CDR3aa: CASSPFWRSGELFF
CDR3nt: TGCGCCAGCAGCCCCTTCTGGAGGTCCGGGGAGCTGTTTTTT

j_gene: TRBJ2-7
d_gene: -
abundance: many
v_gene: TRBV15
len: 13
CDR3aa: CATSSGELYEQYF
CDR3nt: TGTGCCACCAGCAGCGGGGAATTATACGAGCAGTACTTC

j_gene: TRBJ2-7
d_gene: -
abundance: few
v_gene: TRBV18
len: 17
CDR3aa: CASSPQLGRDPLYEQYF
CDR3nt: TGTGCCAGCTCACCACAACTCGGCAGAGATCCCCTCTACGAGCAGTACTTC

j_gene: TRBJ2-5
d_gene: TRBD1
abundance: few
v_gene: TRBV25-1
len: 19
CDR3aa: CASSMNSGRPGGVKETQYF
CDR3nt: TGTGCCAGCAGCATGAACTCGGGGCGACCAGGGGGCGTGAAAGAGACCCAGTACTTC

j_gene: TRBJ2-5
d_gene: -
abundance: many
v_gene: TRBV7-3
len: 14
CDR3aa: CASSLRGDQETQYF
CDR3nt: TGTGCCAGCAGCTTAAGGGGGGACCAAGAGACCCAGTACTTC

j_gene: TRBJ2-7
d_gene: -
abundance: many
v_gene: TRBV5-1
len: 16
CDR3aa: CASSLFPLRSSYEQYF
CDR3nt: TGCGCCAGCAGCTTGTTCCCTCTGCGGAGCTCCTACGAGCAGTACTTC

j_gene: TRBJ1-4
d_gene: -
abundance: many
v_gene: TRBV5-1
len: 15
CDR3aa: CASRGAVTNNEKLFF
CDR3nt: TGCGCCAGCAGAGGGGCAGTCACGAATAATGAAAAACTGTTTTTT

j_gene: TRBJ2-2
d_gene: TRBD1
abundance: many
v_gene: TRBV20-1
len: 13
CDR3aa: CSCRGRNTGELFF
CDR3nt: TGCAGCTGCAGGGGGCGAAACACCGGGGAGCTGTTTTTT

j_gene: TRBJ2-7
d_gene: -
abundance: many
v_gene: TRBV20-1
len: 9
CDR3aa: CSASYEQYF
CDR3nt: TGCAGTGCTAGCTACGAGCAGTACTTC

j_gene: TRBJ1-1
d_gene: -
abundance: many
v_gene: TRBV6-5
len: 12
CDR3aa: CASSFRDGEAFF
CDR3nt: TGTGCCAGCAGTTTCCGGGACGGTGAAGCTTTCTTT

j_gene: TRBJ1-3
d_gene: -
abundance: many
v_gene: TRBV21-1
len: 16
CDR3aa: CASSPLGQVSGNTIYF
CDR3nt: TGTGCCAGCAGCCCGTTGGGACAGGTCTCTGGAAACACCATATATTTT

j_gene: TRBJ1-1
d_gene: -
abundance: many
v_gene: TRBV5-8
len: 15
CDR3aa: CASSPVAGVGTEAFF
CDR3nt: TGTGCCAGCAGCCCCGTGGCGGGGGTGGGGACTGAAGCTTTCTTT